The source of this T cell receptor beta chain is a study of blood T cells in healthy people across ages. The V and J ends lost 6 bases and 0 bases respectively, with 13 bases between them. CDR1 and CDR2 (germline): SGHRS, YFSETQ. This CDR3 is 14 amino acids long. It was with a sample-barcoded 5' primer and a J-beta primer mix that a second PCR of about 6 to 12 cycles was run. In TCRdb, the 5' RACE reads were re-called with MiXCR into one record per CDR3 protein. The sample contains 1 million to 1.2 million distinct CDR3 sequences, 35% to 45% of which appear only once. A remark on this clonotype: Its specificity is not known.

General study results and limits: TCR beta diversity tracked closely with naive T cell percentage.

The rearrangement uses TRBV5-1 and TRBJ2-7; D not certain. Specimen: blood. This receptor was taken from a young man in good health. The CDR3 region is CASTPVFNSYEQYF. The CDR3 DNA is TGCGCCAGCACACCCGTATTTAACTCCTACGAGCAGTACTTC. The entire variable domain, with the rest obtained from reference TRBV5-1 and TRBJ2-7, is as follows: KAGVTQTPRYLIKTRGQQVTLSCSPISGHRSVSWYQQTPGQGLQFLFEYFSETQRNKGNFPGRFSGRQFSNSRSEMNVSTLELGDSALYLCASTPVFNSYEQYFGPGTRLTVT.